Detailed here is one T cell receptor (beta chain). The antigen remains unidentified. CDR3 and TCR beta VDJ profiling relied on genomic DNA as the template. TCRdb re-analysed the reads in MiXCR, keeping a single row per CDR3 protein. The profile shows 150,000 to 200,000 distinct CDR3 sequences, around 75% of them singletons. This entry is derived from a study of CD8+CD57+ T cells in acquired aplastic anemia. For the study at large: An average of roughly 3 ug of DNA was obtained from sorted CD4+ and CD8+ cells. Points from the study as a whole: Both patients and controls carried the same twenty-nine CD8+ CDR3 sequences.

Previously, flow cytometry had revealed CD8+CD57+ cell expansion in the patients chosen for sequencing. The material sequenced was sorted CD4+, CD8+, or CD8+CD57+ T cells (not recorded which) from PBMCs. The clonotype was recovered from a human donor with aplastic anemia.

The CDR3 nucleotides read TGTGCCAGTCTCAGGGGGCGCATGAACACTGAAGCTTTCTTT. Its translation: CASLRGRMNTEAFF. This sequence joins TRBV19 and TRBJ1-1; 8 bases agree with TRBD1. Losses at the gene ends were 8 bases for V and 0 bases for J; bases not matched to a gene: 5. CDR3 length: 14 residues. Germline CDR1 and CDR2: LNHDA and SQIVND (reference sequence).